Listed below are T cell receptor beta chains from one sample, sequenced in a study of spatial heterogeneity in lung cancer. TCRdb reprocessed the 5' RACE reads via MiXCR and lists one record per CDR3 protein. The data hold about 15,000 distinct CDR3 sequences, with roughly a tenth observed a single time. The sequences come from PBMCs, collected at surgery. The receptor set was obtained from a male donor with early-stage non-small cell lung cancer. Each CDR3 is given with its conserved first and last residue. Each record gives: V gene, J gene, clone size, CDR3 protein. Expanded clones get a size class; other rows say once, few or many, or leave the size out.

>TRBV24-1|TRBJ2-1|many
CATSDPGLAGGEDNEQFF
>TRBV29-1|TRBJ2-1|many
CSVESGGSYNEQFF
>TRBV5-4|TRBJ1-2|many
CASSLNRVNYGYTF
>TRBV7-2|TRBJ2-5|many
CASSLDQGLAWSQYF
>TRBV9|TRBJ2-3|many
CASSYRLAPTDTQYF
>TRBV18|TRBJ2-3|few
CASSPIQGPDTQYF
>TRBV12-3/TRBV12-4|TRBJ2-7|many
CASSQSSSGAYEQYF
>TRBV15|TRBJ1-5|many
CATSRSRDQPQHF
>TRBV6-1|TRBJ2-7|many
CASSERGVYSYEQYF
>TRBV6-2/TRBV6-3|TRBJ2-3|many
CASSYLAGRPTQYF
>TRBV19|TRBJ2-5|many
CASSLVVRETQYF
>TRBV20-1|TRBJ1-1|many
CSATRSIEAFF
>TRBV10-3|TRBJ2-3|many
CATRDQSQTDTQYF
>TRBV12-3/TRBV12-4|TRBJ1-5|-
CASSADSLSNQPQHF
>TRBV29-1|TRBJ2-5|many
CSVGSAGTETQYF
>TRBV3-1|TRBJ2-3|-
CASNQGATDTQYF
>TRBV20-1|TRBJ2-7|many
CSARALDRAYEQYF
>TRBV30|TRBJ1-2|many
CAWTGNDYGYTF